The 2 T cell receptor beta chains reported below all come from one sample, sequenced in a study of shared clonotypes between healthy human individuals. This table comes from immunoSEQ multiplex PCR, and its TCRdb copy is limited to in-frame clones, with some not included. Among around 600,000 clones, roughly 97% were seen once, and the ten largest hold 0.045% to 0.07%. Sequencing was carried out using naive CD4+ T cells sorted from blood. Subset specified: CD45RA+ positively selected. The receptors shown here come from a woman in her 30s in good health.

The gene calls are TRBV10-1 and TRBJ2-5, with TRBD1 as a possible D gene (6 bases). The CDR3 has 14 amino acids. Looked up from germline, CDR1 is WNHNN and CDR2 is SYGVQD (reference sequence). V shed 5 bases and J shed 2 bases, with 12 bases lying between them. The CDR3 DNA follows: TGCGCCAGCAGTACCGGACAGATGCAAGAGACCCAGTACTTC. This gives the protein CASSTGQMQETQYF.

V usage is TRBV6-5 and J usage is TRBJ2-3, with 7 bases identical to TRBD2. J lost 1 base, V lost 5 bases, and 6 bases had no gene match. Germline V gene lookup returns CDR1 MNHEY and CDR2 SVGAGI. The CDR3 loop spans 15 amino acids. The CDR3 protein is CASSRGSLGTDTQYF. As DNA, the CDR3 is TGTGCCAGCAGTCGCGGGAGCCTCGGCACAGATACGCAGTATTTT.